The following is a T cell receptor (beta chain) sequence with its context. Its matching antigen is unknown. This sample stems from a study of graft-versus-host responses after intestinal transplantation. Study information: Among the recipients, transplants were multivisceral, liver-intestinal, or isolated intestinal. Study-level results: Recipient marrow harbored GvH clones, some of which surfaced first in ileum or blood.

Trimming removed 6 bases from V and 9 bases from J; junction bases left unmatched: 11. The CDR3 is 15 amino acids. CDR1 and CDR2 from the germline V gene are SGHTA and FQGNSA. Libraries were prepared by immunoSEQ multiplex PCR; TCRdb keeps only in-frame clonotypes and omits some of them. Counted here are some 140,000 clones, about 93% occurring once; the ten biggest clones make up approximately 0.2%. The V and J genes are TRBV7-2 and TRBJ1-6; TRBD1 matches at 7 bases. Sequenced material: unstimulated CD4+ T cells sorted from spleen or lymph node cells, taken before intestinal transplant. The sequence was collected from a human donor who received an intestinal transplant. CDR3 amino acids: CASSVAETGSSPLHF. DNA of the CDR3: TGTGCCAGCAGTGTTGCCGAGACAGGGAGTTCACCCCTCCACTTT.